This TCR beta chain was captured in a study of blood T cell repertoires in COVID-19 (dated by TCRdb to 2019 to 2021). Context from the whole study: Samples from collaborators originated in the United States, Italy and Spain and spanned both the acute and convalescent phases of COVID-19. The repertoires were made available in a free public database intended to serve as a resource for research on the immune response to SARS-CoV-2. The prospective study material was composed of cDNA or gDNA derived from T cells, B-cell-depleted T cells, or PBMCs. Where available, HLA class I and class II types were taken from metadata supplied by the sample provider and were not determined by assay-based typing. The samples were drawn from the first 160 participants of the ongoing ImmuneRACE study and from over a thousand subjects provided by 6 global collaborators. Deeply sampled blood TCRbeta repertoires from subjects exposed to, actively infected with, or recovered from COVID-19 were included in the dataset. The sample metadata nearly always contained a de-identified subject ID, COVID-19 status, age in years and sex. Study-level results and caveats: Clinical and demographic metadata were provided uncurated, with the amount varying by source and participant.

Samples from volunteer blood donors who had recovered from COVID-19 were contributed by a second Seattle source. The collaborating institutions used their own protocols to collect whole blood in K2EDTA tubes. For TCRbeta analysis, collaborator samples were shipped as frozen whole blood, as isolated PBMCs, or as DNA extracted from either sample type. Worth noting for this clone: What this receptor recognizes is not known. Base qualities are not recorded, but no much larger clone differs from it by a single base.

The CDR3 measures 13 amino acids from cysteine to phenylalanine. Only CDR3 DNA remains: 39 bases, in frame from the first base. V is cut by 3 bases and J by 6 bases, and the space between the germline ends is 11 bases. As encoded in the germline V gene (reference sequence), CDR1 is LNHDA while CDR2 is SQIVND. TCRbeta CDR3 regions were amplified from genomic DNA by means of the immunoSEQ Assay, a bias-controlled multiplex PCR. In the source study's methods: Within the assay, amplification of reference gene primers was used to estimate how many nucleated cells each sample contained. To quantify the absolute abundance of each unique TCRbeta CDR3 rearrangement, sequence reads were collapsed and filtered. Productive Simpson clonality was computed per sample as the square root of Simpson's diversity index over productive rearrangements. Here the immuneACCESS table is served through TCRdb, limited to in-frame sequences with V and J called. Missing clones are a known gap in these copies; in checked studies unresolved V genes cover under half, and the rest lacks a known reason. From that table come the V and J calls and clone size; the DNA was used to work out D and trimming. In all, the sample holds approximately 240,000 clones, and under 90% of those were seen once. Of the sample, 4.5% to 5.5% is held by the ten largest clones.

Sequenced input: peripheral blood. The rearrangement combines TRBV19 with TRBJ1-2; a confident D gene designation cannot be given. The clonotype originates from a woman aged 55-69 years who had recovered from COVID-19. The DNA sequence is TGTGCCAGTAGTATCGTTGATCCGGATGGCTACACCTTC. It codes for CASSIVDPDGYTF.